The clone carrying this T cell receptor (beta chain) showed up just a few times. Antigen: not known. This record belongs to a study of T cell repertoires in cytomegalovirus infection. Study context: Indications came from public TCR beta signatures; they pointed to CMV infection and to a matching HLA type.

TCRdb itself ran the reads through MiXCR, one entry per CDR3 protein. The table shows 150,000 or so distinct CDR3 sequences, with roughly a sixth occurring only once. Germline assignment: CDR1 SGHTA and CDR2 FQGNSA. The CDR3 is 15 amino acids. The V gene end was trimmed by 4 bases and the J gene end by 4 bases; junction bases not matched to a gene: 6. Study results and limitations: It was HLA-C-restricted CMV-specific TCR beta clonotypes that dominated the response ex vivo.

The sequence was collected from a human donor in good health (CMV status not recorded). Some clones in this sample may be carry-over from other donors' samples. The V call is TRBV7-2, the J call TRBJ2-7; 11 nucleotides match TRBD2. Sequenced material: CD8+ T cells from PBMCs. CDR3 residues: CASSWLAGGQYEQYF. CDR3 bases: TGTGCCAGCAGCTGGTTAGCGGGGGGGCAATACGAGCAGTACTTC.